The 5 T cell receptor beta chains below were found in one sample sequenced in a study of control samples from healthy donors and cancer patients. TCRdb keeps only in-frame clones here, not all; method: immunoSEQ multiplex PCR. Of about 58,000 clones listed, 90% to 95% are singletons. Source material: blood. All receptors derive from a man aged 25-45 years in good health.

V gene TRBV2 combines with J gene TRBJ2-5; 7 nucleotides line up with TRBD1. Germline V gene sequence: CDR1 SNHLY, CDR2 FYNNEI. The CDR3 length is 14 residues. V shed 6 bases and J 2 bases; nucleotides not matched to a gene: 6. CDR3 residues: CASRMTGFQETQYF. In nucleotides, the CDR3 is TGTGCCAGCAGGATGACAGGGTTTCAAGAGACCCAGTACTTC.

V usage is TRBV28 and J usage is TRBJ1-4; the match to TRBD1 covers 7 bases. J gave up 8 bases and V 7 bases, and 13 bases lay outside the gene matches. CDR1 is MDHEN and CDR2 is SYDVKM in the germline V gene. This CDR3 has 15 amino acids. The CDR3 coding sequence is TGTGCCAGCAAATCTACCAGGGGGGATTCGGAAAAACTGTTTTTT. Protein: CASKSTRGDSEKLFF.

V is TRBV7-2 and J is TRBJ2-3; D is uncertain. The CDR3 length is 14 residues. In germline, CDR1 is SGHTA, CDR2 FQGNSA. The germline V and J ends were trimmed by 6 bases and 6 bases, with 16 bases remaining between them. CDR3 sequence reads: CASRSVASLDTQYF. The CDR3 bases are TGTGCCAGCAGATCAGTGGCTAGTTTGGATACGCAGTATTTT.

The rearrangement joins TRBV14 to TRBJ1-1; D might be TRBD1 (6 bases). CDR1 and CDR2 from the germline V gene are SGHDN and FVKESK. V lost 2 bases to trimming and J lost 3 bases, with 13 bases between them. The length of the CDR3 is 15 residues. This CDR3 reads CASSQRRDKHTEAFF. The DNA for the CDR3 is TGTGCCAGCAGCCAAAGACGGGACAAACACACTGAAGCTTTCTTT.

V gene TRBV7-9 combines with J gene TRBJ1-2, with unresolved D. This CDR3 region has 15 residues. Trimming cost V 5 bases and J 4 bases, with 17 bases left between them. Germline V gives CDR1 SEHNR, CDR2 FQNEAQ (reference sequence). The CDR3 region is CASSAGRTWAYGYTF. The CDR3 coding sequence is TGTGCCAGCAGCGCCGGGAGGACCTGGGCCTATGGCTACACCTTC. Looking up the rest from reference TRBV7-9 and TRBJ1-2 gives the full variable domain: DTGVSQNPRHKITKRGQNVTFRCDPISEHNRLYWYRQTLGQGPEFLTYFQNEAQLEKSRLLSDRFSAERPKGSFSTLEIQRTEQGDSAMYLCASSAGRTWAYGYTFGSGTRLTVV.